This entry is about one TCR beta chain. This entry comes from a study of blood T cells in healthy people across ages. Through a sample-barcoded 5' primer and a J-beta primer mix, a second PCR was run for 7 to 11 cycles. A template-switch adaptor with 12 random nucleotides tagged each cDNA molecule. TCRdb independently ran MiXCR on the 5' RACE reads; one entry per CDR3 protein. The table shows about 970,000 distinct CDR3 sequences, with about 53% occurring only once. Specimen: blood. This clonotype was sampled from a woman in her sixties in good health.

In DNA, the CDR3 is TGTGCCAGCAGTCCCTTACCAGGGGGGAGTGGGGCCAACGTCCTGACTTTC. Encoded protein: CASSPLPGGSGANVLTF. This rearrangement joins TRBV28 to TRBJ2-6, with D perhaps matching TRBD1 (7 bases). Germline CDR1 is MDHEN and CDR2 is SYDVKM. Trimming took off 5 bases at V and 3 bases at J, with 17 bases between the two ends. There are 17 residues in the CDR3.